Here is one T cell receptor (beta chain) with its context. The target antigen is unknown. TCRdb re-derived calls from the reads in MiXCR, one entry per CDR3 protein. Counted here are around 500,000 distinct CDR3 sequences, more than 40% occurring once; the ten biggest clones make up about two fifths. The entry originates in a study of T cell repertoires in cytomegalovirus infection. On the study more broadly: Peptides in the study included HLA-C-restricted and HLA-B-restricted CMV epitopes. Both CMV infection and a matching HLA type were indicated by public TCR beta signatures. Study conclusions and caveats: Clonotypes of TCR beta that were HLA-C-restricted and CMV-specific dominated the ex vivo response. Cumulative public TCR beta family frequency identified carriers of CMV plus the relevant HLA.

Trimming removed 0 bases from V and 6 bases from J, with 12 bases in between. The CDR3 spans 15 residues. From germline, CDR1 is MGHRA and CDR2 YSYEKL. This TCR derives from a human donor in good health (CMV status not recorded). Some clones in this sample may be carry-over from other donors' samples. The chain carries TRBV4-1 and TRBJ2-1; D is possibly TRBD2 (6 bases). Sequenced material: cultured PBMCs, taken from culture after CMV antigen stimulation. CDR3 nucleotide sequence: TGCGCCAGCAGCCAAGACCGACCAGCGGGCAATGAGCAGTTCTTC. It specifies CASSQDRPAGNEQFF.